This entry lists 30 T cell receptor beta chains sequenced from one sample in a study of T cells in Graves' hyperthyroidism and ophthalmopathy. From RNA transcripts, TCR beta CDR3 regions were amplified. The HTBI primer set was used in a first-round RT-PCR of the TCR CDR3. Each CDR3 protein gets one entry after TCRdb re-called the multiplex PCR reads with MiXCR. Altogether 250,000 to 300,000 distinct CDR3 sequences are present, 15% to 20% being singletons, with the ten largest covering 55% to 60%. The sample taken for sequencing was blood. The receptor source for this set is a woman aged 55-69 years with Graves' ophthalmopathy.

This clonotype came up many times. The V and J genes are TRBV24-1 and TRBJ2-7, with TRBD1 matching 9 bases. V lost 4 bases to trimming and J lost 5 bases; unmatched junction nucleotides: 8. The CDR3 covers 15 residues. The V gene's germline CDR1 is KGHDR and CDR2 SFDVKD. CDR3 nucleotide sequence: TGTGCCACCAGTGACAGCGGACAGGGGTGGAACGAGCAGTACTTC. Its protein product is CATSDSGQGWNEQYF.

This clonotype was recorded at least ten times. The chain employs TRBV5-4 and TRBJ2-3, with a possible D match to TRBD2 (5 bases). Germline values: CDR1 SGHNT, CDR2 YYREEE (reference sequence). The CDR3 consists of 15 residues. The V and J ends lost 3 bases and 0 bases respectively, with 11 bases between them. CDR3 in DNA: TGTGCCAGCAGCTCTAAGAGGGCTAGCACAGATACGCAGTATTTT. Amino acids: CASSSKRASTDTQYF. The complete variable domain, with remaining parts taken from reference TRBV5-4 and TRBJ2-3, reads ETGVTQSPTHLIKTRGQQVTLRCSSQSGHNTVSWYQQALGQGPQFIFQYYREEENGRGNFPPRFSGLQFPNYSSELNVNALELDDSALYLCASSSKRASTDTQYFGPGTRLTVL.

This clonotype was detected only a few times. The genes are TRBV6-5 and TRBJ1-2; D call uncertain. The ends were cut back, 4 bases at V and 2 bases at J, with 23 bases in the middle. In germline, CDR1 is MNHEY, CDR2 SVGAGI. The CDR3 runs to 18 residues. CDR3: CASSSSNWFLRGNYGYTF. As DNA, the CDR3 is TGTGCCAGCAGTTCCTCAAATTGGTTCCTCCGAGGGAACTATGGCTACACCTTC.

The CDR3 spells CASSEDNRDETQYF. In DNA form, the CDR3 reads TGTGCCAGCAGCGAAGATAACAGGGATGAGACCCAGTACTTC. The genes are TRBV28 and TRBJ2-5, with D possibly matching TRBD1 (6 bases). V lost 6 bases and J 5 bases, leaving 16 bases between the germline ends. Germline CDR1 is MDHEN and CDR2 is SYDVKM. The CDR3 has 14 amino acids.

This clonotype was recorded many times. The CDR3 sequence is CASSQSLRGDQPQHF. The CDR3 DNA follows: TGTGCCAGCAGCCAATCGTTGAGGGGCGATCAGCCCCAGCATTTT. V and J are TRBV16 and TRBJ1-5, with D possibly TRBD1 on 5 matching bases. The CDR3 runs to 15 residues. Per the germline V gene, CDR1 is KGHSY and CDR2 is FQNENV. Trimming pared 0 bases from V and 5 bases from J, leaving 11 bases between. The whole variable domain, filled in from reference TRBV16 and TRBJ1-5, reads GEEVAQTPKHLVRGEGQKAKLYCAPIKGHSYVFWYQQVLKNEFKFLISFQNENVFDETGMPKERFSAKCLPNSPCSLEIQATKLEDSAVYFCASSQSLRGDQPQHFGDGTRLSIL.

This clonotype showed up many times. The V call is TRBV10-3, the J call TRBJ1-2, with D possibly matching TRBD1 (6 bases). The germline CDR1 and CDR2 sequences are ENHRY and SYGVKD. Trimming removed 6 bases at V and 2 bases at J, with 10 bases between. CDR3 size: 13 residues. In nucleotides, the CDR3 is TGTGCCATCAGCTTACAGGGAAACTATGGCTACACCTTC. It yields the protein CAISLQGNYGYTF.

This clonotype appeared a few times. The gene calls are TRBV2 and TRBJ2-5; the D gene is possibly TRBD2 (6 bases). CDR1 and CDR2 from the germline V gene are SNHLY and FYNNEI. The CDR3 consists of 13 residues. Trimming removed 4 bases at V and 3 bases at J, with 9 bases between. This CDR3 is CASSVGGEETQYF. The CDR3 DNA reads as TGTGCCAGCAGTGTAGGAGGGGAAGAGACCCAGTACTTC.

The rearrangement links TRBV11-2 to TRBJ1-6; a weak D match, TRBD1 (5 bases). This CDR3 has 15 amino acids. Trimming stripped 0 bases from V and 6 bases from J, with 9 bases between. Germline-derived CDR1 and CDR2 are SGHAT and FQNNGV. In DNA, the CDR3 is TGTGCCAGCAGCTTAGAACCAGGGACTAATTCACCCCTCCACTTT. As protein: CASSLEPGTNSPLHF.

This clonotype was seen ten or more times. The V and J genes are TRBV6-1 and TRBJ2-7; 7 bases map to TRBD1. The ends lost 5 bases at V and 4 bases at J; junction bases unmatched: 14. The length of the CDR3 is 16 residues. The germline gives CDR1 MNHNS, CDR2 SASEGT. CDR3 in DNA: TGTGCCAGCAGTCACAAATCCGGGACAGCTAGTTACGAGCAGTACTTC. Amino acid sequence: CASSHKSGTASYEQYF.

The chain recombines TRBV4-1 with TRBJ1-5; 11 bases line up with TRBD1. Germline CDR1 reads MGHRA; CDR2 reads YSYEKL. The CDR3 is 16 amino acids. Trimming removed 4 bases from V and 1 base from J; junction bases left unmatched: 3. As DNA, the CDR3 is TGCGCCAGCAGCCCCCGGGACAGGGGGAGCAATCAGCCCCAGCATTTT. It is translated as CASSPRDRGSNQPQHF.

There are many counts of this clonotype. The CDR3 nucleotides read TGTGCCAGCAGCTTAGTGGCGGGAGGAAGTTATGAGCAGTTCTTC. Translating gives CASSLVAGGSYEQFF. The chain carries TRBV11-2 and TRBJ2-1; TRBD2 matches 8 bases. The CDR3 is 15 residues long. Per the germline V gene, CDR1 is SGHAT and CDR2 is FQNNGV. The V segment lost 1 base and the J segment 8 bases; nucleotides outside the gene matches: 7.

The V call is TRBV9, the J call TRBJ2-5; D might be TRBD1 (5 bases). V was pared by 1 base and J by 3 bases, with 7 bases between. CDR1 SGDLS and CDR2 YYNGEE come from the germline V gene. The CDR3 runs 13 residues. This chain's CDR3 is CASSVLGEETQYF. The CDR3 region has the DNA TGTGCCAGCAGCGTACTAGGGGAAGAGACCCAGTACTTC.

This clonotype was found a few times. The conserved phenylalanine or tryptophan normally closing the CDR3 is absent here, so this likely arose from a read error. This chain joins TRBV19 and TRBJ1-1; possibly TRBD1 for D (5 bases). With 3 bases removed from V and 4 bases from J, the gap between germline ends came to 9 bases. The CDR3 is 13 residues long. Germline V gene lookup returns CDR1 LNHDA and CDR2 SQIVND (reference sequence). This chain's CDR3 is CASSIYGTTEAFL. The CDR3 nucleotides read TGTGCCAGTAGTATTTACGGGACCACTGAAGCTTTCCTT.

This clonotype was seen repeatedly, ten times or more. The J gene is TRBJ1-2, the V gene TRBV2; weak D call: TRBD1 (5 bases). Germline CDR1 is SNHLY and CDR2 is FYNNEI. The CDR3 spans 13 residues. Trimming cost V 6 bases and J 0 bases, with 8 bases left between them. CDR3 bases: TGTGCCAGCAGGGACACCGCTAACTATGGCTACACCTTC. Residues: CASRDTANYGYTF.

The rearrangement links TRBV3-1 to TRBJ2-7, with D maybe TRBD1 (5 bases). The CDR3 sequence is 12 residues long. The germline V gene encodes CDR1 LGHDT and CDR2 YNNKEL (reference sequence). The V end lost 5 bases, the J end lost 7 bases, and 12 bases lay between the germline ends. CDR3 DNA sequence: TGTGCCAGCAGCTTTCAGGGTGTTGAGCAGTACTTC. It specifies CASSFQGVEQYF.

This clonotype has at least ten counts. This rearrangement joins TRBV28 to TRBJ1-2, with 8 positions matching TRBD1. The J segment lost 8 bases and the V segment lost 3 bases, leaving 23 bases of the junction unmatched. Per germline, CDR1 MDHEN and CDR2 SYDVKM. The CDR3 consists of 19 residues. The CDR3 loop is CASSFNVFFGIRTGRGYTF. The CDR3 bases are TGTGCCAGCAGTTTCAACGTGTTTTTCGGAATCCGGACAGGGCGGGGCTACACCTTC.

This clonotype was picked up many times. V is TRBV2 and J is TRBJ2-7; the D is unclear. Germline assignment: CDR1 SNHLY and CDR2 FYNNEI. CDR3 size: 10 residues. V dropped 6 bases and J dropped 3 bases, with 3 bases sitting between them. The CDR3 DNA is TGTGCCAGCAGGGTCTACGAGCAGTACTTC. It encodes CASRVYEQYF.

V is TRBV28 and J is TRBJ1-6; weak D call: TRBD1 (6 bases). Between the trimmed V and J ends, which lost 5 bases and 15 bases, there was a span of 17 bases. The CDR3 has 13 amino acids. The germline V gene encodes CDR1 MDHEN and CDR2 SYDVKM. The CDR3 DNA sequence: TGTGCCAGCAGTCCTACAGGGTTTAGACTCCTCCACTTT. It encodes CASSPTGFRLLHF. The full variable domain, completed using reference TRBV28 and TRBJ1-6, is DVKVTQSSRYLVKRTGEKVFLECVQDMDHENMFWYRQDPGLGLRLIYFSYDVKMKEKGDIPEGYSVSREKKERFSLILESASTNQTSMYLCASSPTGFRLLHFGNGTRLTVT.

This clonotype has a count of ten or more. This chain links TRBV4-1 with TRBJ2-2; D uncertain. The ends were cut back, 2 bases at V and 6 bases at J, with 13 bases in the middle. CDR1 and CDR2 from the germline V gene are MGHRA and YSYEKL. The length of the CDR3 is 15 residues. The DNA of the CDR3 is TGCGCCAGCAGCCAACATGCCGGTTCATCCGGGGAGCTGTTTTTT. Residues: CASSQHAGSSGELFF.

This clonotype has more than one count but fewer than ten. The chain recombines TRBV5-4 with TRBJ1-2; D unresolved. This CDR3 region has 15 residues. The V end was cut by 3 bases, the J end by 0 bases, with 12 bases between. CDR1 and CDR2 from the germline V gene are SGHNT and YYREEE (reference sequence). CDR3 sequence: CASSWMGRTNYGYTF. Written as DNA, the CDR3 is TGTGCCAGCAGCTGGATGGGCCGAACTAACTATGGCTACACCTTC.

The chain has TRBV20-1 and TRBJ2-1; 14 bases are a match to TRBD2. The CDR3 is 15 amino acids. From germline, CDR1 is DFQATT and CDR2 SNEGSKA (reference sequence). The V and J ends lost 3 bases and 7 bases, in that order; junction bases with no gene match: 5. CDR3 in amino acids: CSARGTSGRKNEQFF. In DNA, the CDR3 is TGCAGTGCTAGGGGGACTAGCGGGAGAAAGAATGAGCAGTTCTTC.

The V and J genes are TRBV20-1 and TRBJ1-5, with a tentative D call TRBD1 (6 bases). This CDR3 is 13 amino acids long. Germline V CDR1 and CDR2: DFQATT, SNEGSKA (reference sequence). V was pared by 4 bases and J by 0 bases, with 7 bases between. The CDR3 loop reads CSATGDSNQPQHF. DNA for the CDR3: TGCAGTGCTACAGGGGATAGCAATCAGCCCCAGCATTTT.

This clonotype showed up many times. This rearrangement joins TRBV3-1 to TRBJ1-3; D unresolved. The CDR3 runs 13 residues. V was trimmed by 0 bases and J by 4 bases, leaving 4 bases between them. Per germline, CDR1 LGHDT and CDR2 YNNKEL (reference sequence). CDR3 sequence reads: CASSQDPGNTIYF. The CDR3 DNA reads as TGTGCCAGCAGCCAAGATCCCGGAAACACCATATATTTT.

This clonotype was seen only a few times. The rearrangement links TRBV19 to TRBJ2-2; a possible D gene is TRBD1 (6 bases). The V end lost 2 bases, the J end lost 4 bases, and 11 bases lay between the germline ends. The germline V gene has CDR1 LNHDA and CDR2 SQIVND (reference sequence). This CDR3 is 15 amino acids long. This chain's CDR3 is CASSIIGQTTGELFF. Here the CDR3 DNA reads TGTGCCAGTAGTATAATCGGACAGACCACCGGGGAGCTGTTTTTT. Looking up the rest from reference TRBV19 and TRBJ2-2 gives the full variable domain: DGGITQSPKYLFRKEGQNVTLSCEQNLNHDAMYWYRQDPGQGLRLIYYSQIVNDFQKGDIAEGYSVSREKKESFPLTVTSAQKNPTAFYLCASSIIGQTTGELFFGEGSRLTVL.

This clonotype was recorded at least ten times. This sequence joins TRBV19 and TRBJ1-1; tentative D call: TRBD1 (6 bases). V was shortened by 7 bases and J by 3 bases, with 15 bases between the two germline ends. Per the germline V gene, CDR1 is LNHDA and CDR2 is SQIVND (reference sequence). The CDR3 runs to 14 residues. For the CDR3, the DNA is TGTGCCAGTACGGGGGGGCGCAGGGACACTGAAGCTTTCTTT. It is translated as CASTGGRRDTEAFF.

V and J are TRBV7-2 and TRBJ2-7; TRBD1 or TRBD2 may be the D gene (5 bases each). Deletions cut 9 bases from V and 3 bases from J, with 21 bases between. The CDR3 loop spans 15 amino acids. Germline V gene data show CDR1 as SGHTA and CDR2 as FQGNSA. CDR3 sequence: CASSIQLGPYYEQYF. DNA of the CDR3: TGTGCCAGTAGTATACAATTGGGACCCTACTACGAGCAGTACTTC.

There are a few counts of this clonotype. This chain uses TRBV7-9 with TRBJ2-6; 8 bases line up with TRBD1. Germline-derived CDR1 and CDR2 are SEHNR and FQNEAQ (reference sequence). CDR3 length: 19 amino acids. The V gene end was trimmed by 3 bases and the J gene end by 3 bases; junction bases not matched to a gene: 13. The CDR3 is CASSLGIGQGAFGANVLTF. CDR3 sequence (DNA): TGTGCCAGCAGCTTGGGAATCGGCCAGGGGGCTTTTGGGGCCAACGTCCTGACTTTC.

This clonotype was recorded at least ten times. This chain joins TRBV7-8 and TRBJ2-5, with unresolved D. CDR1 and CDR2 (germline): SGHVS, FQNEAQ. Trimming took off 1 base at V and 6 bases at J, with 9 bases between the two ends. The CDR3 extends over 13 amino acids. CDR3 nucleotide sequence: TGTGCCAGCAGCTTAGGATTACTGAAGACCCAGTACTTC. Its protein is CASSLGLLKTQYF.

This chain links TRBV6-2 or TRBV6-3 with TRBJ2-7; perhaps TRBD1 as D (6 bases). With 2 bases removed from V and 3 bases from J, the gap between germline ends came to 8 bases. Germline V gives CDR1 MNHEY, CDR2 SVGEGT. CDR3 size: 13 residues. The CDR3 loop is CASSYRQVYEQYF. The CDR3 coding sequence is TGTGCCAGCAGTTACCGACAGGTCTACGAGCAGTACTTC.

The V and J genes are TRBV7-9 and TRBJ2-7; maybe TRBD2 (6 bases). The CDR3 covers 17 residues. Per the germline V gene, CDR1 is SEHNR and CDR2 is FQNEAQ (reference sequence). V was clipped by 3 bases and J by 0 bases, with 18 bases between them. This chain's CDR3 is CASSLERGDGSSYEQYF. The CDR3 nucleotides read TGTGCCAGCAGCTTGGAACGGGGAGACGGGAGCTCCTACGAGCAGTACTTC.